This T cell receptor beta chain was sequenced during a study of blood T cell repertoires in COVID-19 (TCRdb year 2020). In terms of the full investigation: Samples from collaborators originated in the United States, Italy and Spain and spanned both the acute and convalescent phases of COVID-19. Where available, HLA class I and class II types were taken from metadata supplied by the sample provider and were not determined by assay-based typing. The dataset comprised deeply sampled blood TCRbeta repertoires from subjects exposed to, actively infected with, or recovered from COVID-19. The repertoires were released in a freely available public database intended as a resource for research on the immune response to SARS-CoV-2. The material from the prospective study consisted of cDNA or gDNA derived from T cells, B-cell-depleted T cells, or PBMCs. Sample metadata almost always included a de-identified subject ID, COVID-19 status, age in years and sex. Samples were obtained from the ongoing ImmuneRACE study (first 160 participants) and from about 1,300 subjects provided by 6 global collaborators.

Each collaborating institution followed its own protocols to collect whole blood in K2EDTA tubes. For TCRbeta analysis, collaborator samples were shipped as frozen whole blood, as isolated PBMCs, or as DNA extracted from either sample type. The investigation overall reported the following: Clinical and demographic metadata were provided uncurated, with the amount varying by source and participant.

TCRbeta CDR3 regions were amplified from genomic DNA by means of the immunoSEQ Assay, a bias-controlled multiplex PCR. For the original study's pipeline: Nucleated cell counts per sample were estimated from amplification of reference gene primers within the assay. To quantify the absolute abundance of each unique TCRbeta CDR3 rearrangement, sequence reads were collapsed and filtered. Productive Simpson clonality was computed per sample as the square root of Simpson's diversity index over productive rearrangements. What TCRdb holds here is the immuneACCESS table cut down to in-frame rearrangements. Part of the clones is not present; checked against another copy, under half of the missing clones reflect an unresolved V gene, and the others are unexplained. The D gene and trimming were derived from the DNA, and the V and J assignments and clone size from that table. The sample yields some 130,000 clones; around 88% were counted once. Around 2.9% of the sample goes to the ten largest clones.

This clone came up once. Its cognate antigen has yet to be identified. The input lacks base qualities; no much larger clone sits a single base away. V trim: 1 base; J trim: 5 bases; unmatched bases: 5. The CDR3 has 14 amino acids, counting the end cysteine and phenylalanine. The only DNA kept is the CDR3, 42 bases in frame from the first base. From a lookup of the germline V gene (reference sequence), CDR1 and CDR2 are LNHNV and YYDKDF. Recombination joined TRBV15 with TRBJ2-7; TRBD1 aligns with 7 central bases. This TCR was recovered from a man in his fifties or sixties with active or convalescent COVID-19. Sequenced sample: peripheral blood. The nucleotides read TGTGCCACCAGCAGAGGGACAGGAGAGAACGAGCAGTACTTC. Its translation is CATSRGTGENEQYF.